This entry lists 2 T cell receptor beta chains sequenced from one sample in a study of blood T cell repertoires in COVID-19 (dated by TCRdb to 2018 to 2021). Library preparation was by the immunoSEQ multiplex PCR assay. Not all clones reach the TCRdb copy of this immuneACCESS table, which keeps in-frame sequences only. Checked studies attribute under half of the gap to unresolved V genes and leave the rest unexplained. This sample is represented by about 200,000 clones; more than 70% of them were singletons. The top ten constitute about 8.1% of the sample. Sequencing was carried out using peripheral blood. The receptors derive from a woman between 50 and 59 years old with acute or convalescent COVID-19.

The chain recombines TRBV24-1 with TRBJ2-5; 7 nucleotides line up with TRBD1. This CDR3 spans 15 amino acids. Germline CDR1 KGHDR, CDR2 SFDVKD. The V segment lost 3 bases and the J segment 0 bases; nucleotides outside the gene matches: 3. CDR3 sequence: CATSDEDRHQETQYF. In DNA, the CDR3 is TGTGCCACCAGTGATGAGGACAGGCACCAAGAGACCCAGTACTTC.

The sample holds one count of this clone. CDR3 protein: CSVEDTGYGTQYF. Here the CDR3 DNA reads TGCAGCGTTGAAGATACAGGGTATGGGACCCAGTACTTC. This chain joins TRBV29-1 and TRBJ2-5; weak D call: TRBD1 (6 bases). Germline CDR1 SQVTM, CDR2 ANQGSEA. The CDR3 extends over 13 amino acids. V was pared by 0 bases and J by 7 bases, with 12 bases between.